This TCR beta chain was identified in a study of shared clonotypes between healthy human individuals (dated by TCRdb to 2020 to 2021). About the full investigation: Two women and a few men aged 18 to 49 years were included in the cohort. Blood TCR repertoires of roughly five healthy adults were deeply sequenced to estimate repertoire size and the extent of clonotype sharing between individuals. Leukapheresis yielded between about 0.85 and 10 billion PBMCs per donor. To increase sequencing depth and limit assay-specific biases, TCR repertoire library preparation and sequencing were carried out by different laboratories using diverse techniques.

Healthy HIV-negative adults with no recently reported acute infections or vaccinations were included as donors. Every donor was a Caucasian adult living in Nashville, Tennessee, USA. In the unsorted samples, roughly 90 million PBMCs were counted, and genomic DNA was extracted using the QIAamp DNA Blood Mini kit. After blood collection by leukapheresis, PBMCs were isolated using Ficoll-Histopaque density gradient centrifugation and then cryopreserved in the vapor phase of liquid nitrogen. From a lookup of the germline V gene, CDR1 and CDR2 are MNHEY and SVGAGI. Taken from cysteine to phenylalanine, the CDR3 has 14 residues. The retained sequence is limited to the CDR3, 42 bases, with the frame set at the first base. The germline ends are 18 bases apart after V is trimmed by 11 bases and J by 5 bases. Using the deep immunoSEQ assay, multiplex PCR amplified TCR CDR3 regions from genomic DNA. For each cell subset, the extracted genomic DNA was distributed evenly across all wells of several immunoSEQ 96-well plates, and each plate served as one replicate. Each replicate PCR for unsorted PBMC received roughly 300 ng genomic DNA, equal to approximately 29,000 T cell genomes. Ten immunoSEQ deep assay plates were used to sequence the unsorted PBMC genomic DNA. The purified libraries were quantified using a Qubit 3.0 fluorometer, sized with a Bioanalyzer 2100, and then quantified again using the KAPA Library Quantification kit. Every immunoSEQ 96-well plate was sequenced on a separate single-read 150-cycle Illumina NextSeq 550 flow cell. Per the authors' processing: Because the immunoSEQ output included only junctional sequences and no quality scores, the filtering could not be the same as the filtering used for full-length reads. Sequences were annotated with PyIR, a Python wrapper for IgBLAST v1.9, and V/J genes and CDR3 were assigned using IMGT germline references. Reads were filtered out if the reads had weak V/J assignments (E-value above 1e-6), no CDR3, stop codons, out-of-frame junctions, or ambiguous translated residues. V3J clonotypes were defined by identical inferred V gene, J gene, and CDR3 amino acid sequence. To compute the percentage overlap between repertoires, the number of shared unique clonotypes was divided by the size of the smaller repertoire. Three approaches were used to assess repertoire richness: RTK rarefaction, the Chao1 estimator, and Recon v2.1 estimates of unobserved clonotypes. TCRdb re-hosts the immuneACCESS table, in-frame sequences only. Its copies lack some clones; in the studies checked, an unresolved V gene accounts for under half of them, and the cause for the rest is not known. V, J and clone size are those of that table, while D and trimming were read from the DNA. The sample data list around 480,000 clones, and almost 80% of these were observed just once. The leading ten clones occupy under 15% of the sample.

In this sample, this clone turned up once. Which antigen it targets is not known. It has no much larger one-base neighbor in the sample; base qualities were not kept. The study at large found these results: The genetic and exposure-history diversity represented was limited by the small number of donors. Sampling was restricted to blood, and TCR repertoires in tissues likely differ from the TCR repertoires found in blood. Pairwise subsampling led to the expectation that sequencing depth would affect the degree of clonotype sharing among donors.

In this chain, TRBV6-5 is recombined with TRBJ2-2; the D gene is perhaps TRBD1, on 5 matching bases. This receptor was obtained from a middle-aged woman in good health. Some clones in this sample may be carry-over from other donors' samples. The sample consisted of PBMCs. The CDR3 corresponds to CAGKGSSETGELFF. The sequenced DNA: TGTGCCGGCAAGGGGTCCTCAGAGACCGGGGAGCTGTTTTTT.